This TCR beta chain was sequenced during a study of T cell repertoires in aging, cancer and after chemotherapy. As for the study in general: Clear clonal overlap appeared across healthy donor samples taken over several months to years. General observations from the study: Untreated cancer patients had significantly lower blood TCR diversity than age-matched healthy donors. In healthy donors, age-related TCR diversity loss mainly reflected lost richness. No conclusions about immunological memory after chemotherapy can be drawn from the repertoire data.

Points on this clonotype: Antigen specificity is unknown.

Amplification of TCR beta used genomic DNA extracted from peripheral blood. Rearranged V-D-J TRB sequences were amplified with a mixed TRB-A/B primer pool. One entry per CDR3 protein, called by TCRdb with MiXCR from the multiplex PCR reads. The sample has approximately 11,000 distinct CDR3 sequences; 35% to 50% are singletons. The clonotype was recovered from a human donor in good health. The sample taken for sequencing was blood.

This CDR3 reads CASSLVPGGQGSYGYTF. Here the CDR3 DNA reads TGTGCCAGCAGCTTAGTCCCGGGCGGGCAGGGGAGCTATGGCTACACCTTC. The V gene is TRBV7-2, the J gene TRBJ1-2; weak D call: TRBD1 (6 bases). Germline values: CDR1 SGHTA, CDR2 FQGNSA. This CDR3 comprises 17 residues. V lost 1 base, J lost 4 bases, and 19 bases lay in between.